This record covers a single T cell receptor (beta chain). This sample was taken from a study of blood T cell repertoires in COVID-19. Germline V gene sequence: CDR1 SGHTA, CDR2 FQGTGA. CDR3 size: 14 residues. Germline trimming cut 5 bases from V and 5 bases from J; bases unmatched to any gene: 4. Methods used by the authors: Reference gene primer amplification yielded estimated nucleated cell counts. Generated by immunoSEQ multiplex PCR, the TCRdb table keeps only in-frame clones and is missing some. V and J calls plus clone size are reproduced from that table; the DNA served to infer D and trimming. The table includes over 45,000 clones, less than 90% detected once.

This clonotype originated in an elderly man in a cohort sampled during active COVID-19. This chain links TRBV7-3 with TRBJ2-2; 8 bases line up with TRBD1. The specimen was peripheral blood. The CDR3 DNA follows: TGTGCCAGCAGCCAGACAGGGGTTACCGGGGAGCTGTTTTTT. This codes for CASSQTGVTGELFF.